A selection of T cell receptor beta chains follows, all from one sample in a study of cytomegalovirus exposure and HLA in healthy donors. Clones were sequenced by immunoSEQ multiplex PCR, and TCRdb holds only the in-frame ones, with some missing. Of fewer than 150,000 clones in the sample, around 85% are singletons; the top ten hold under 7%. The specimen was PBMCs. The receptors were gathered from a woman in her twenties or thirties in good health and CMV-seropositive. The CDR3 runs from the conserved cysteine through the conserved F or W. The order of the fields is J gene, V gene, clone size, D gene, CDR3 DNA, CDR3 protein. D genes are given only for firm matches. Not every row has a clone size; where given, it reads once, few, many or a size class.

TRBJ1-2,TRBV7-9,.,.,TGTGCCAGCAGCTTATCTAGCCCCGGAGGCTACACCTTC,CASSLSSPGGYTF
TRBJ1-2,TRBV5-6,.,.,TGTGCCAGCAGCTTGAGGCAGGGCGATGGCTACACCTTC,CASSLRQGDGYTF
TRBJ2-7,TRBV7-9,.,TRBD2,TGTGCCAGCAGCACGGCTTTAGCGGGGGGGCGTCTGGACGAGCAGTACTTC,CASSTALAGGRLDEQYF
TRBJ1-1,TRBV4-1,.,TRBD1,TGCGCCAGCAGCCAAAGGGAAGACAGGGGAGAAGCTTTCTTT,CASSQREDRGEAFF
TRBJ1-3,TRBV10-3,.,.,TGTGCCATCAGTGGGGGACTGAACTCTGGAAACACCATATATTTT,CAISGGLNSGNTIYF
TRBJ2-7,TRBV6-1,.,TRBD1,TGTGCCAGCATTGGACAGGGGGCGTACGAGCAGTACTTC,CASIGQGAYEQYF
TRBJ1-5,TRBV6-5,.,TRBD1,TGTGCCAGCAGTGACAGGGCCAAGGGTCAGCCCCAGCATTTT,CASSDRAKGQPQHF
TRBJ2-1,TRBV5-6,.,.,TGTGCCAGCCGGCAGGGGCCCTCCTACAATGAGCAGTTCTTC,CASRQGPSYNEQFF
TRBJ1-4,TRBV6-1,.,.,TGTGCCAGCGCTCGGGCAGGGTTAGGAGAAAAACTGTTTTTT,CASARAGLGEKLFF
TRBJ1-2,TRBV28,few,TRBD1,TGTGCCAGCGGAGGGCAGGGGGCGCTCCCTAATAACACCTTC,CASGGQGALPNNTF
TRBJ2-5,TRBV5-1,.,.,TGCGCCAGCAGCCGGGACAACCAAGAGACCCAGTACTTC,CASSRDNQETQYF
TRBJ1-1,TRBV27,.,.,TGTGCCAGCAGTTTAAGTCCGGGATTGAACACTGAAGCTTTCTTT,CASSLSPGLNTEAFF
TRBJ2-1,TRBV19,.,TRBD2,TGTGCCAGTAGTATAGATGGGACTAGCGGGAGTAATGAGCAGTTCTTC,CASSIDGTSGSNEQFF
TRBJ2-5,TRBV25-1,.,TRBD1,TGTGCCAGCAGGACCCCGACAGGGCTTGAGACCCAGTACTTC,CASRTPTGLETQYF
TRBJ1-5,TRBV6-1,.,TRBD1,TGTGCCAGCAGTGATCCCTACAGGGGGATGCAGCCCCAGCATTTT,CASSDPYRGMQPQHF
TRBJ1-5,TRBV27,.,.,TGTGCCAGCAGTTTATCATCAGGGGGCAATCAGCCCCAGCATTTT,CASSLSSGGNQPQHF
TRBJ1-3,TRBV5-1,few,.,TGCGCCAGCGGCCCGGGGGTTACCTCTGGAAACACCATATATTTT,CASGPGVTSGNTIYF
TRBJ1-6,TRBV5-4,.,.,TGTGCCAGCAGCCGGGAGATGGGGTCACCCCTCCACTTT,CASSREMGSPLHF
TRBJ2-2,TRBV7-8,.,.,TGTGCCAGCAGCTTAGAGGCCCGGGGAACCGGGGAGCTGTTTTTT,CASSLEARGTGELFF
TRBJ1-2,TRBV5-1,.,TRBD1,TGCGCCAGCAGCCCTGGACAGGGGCTAAGGGGCTACACCTTC,CASSPGQGLRGYTF
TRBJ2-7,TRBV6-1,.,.,TGTGCCAGCAGTGTGTCCCTCCTACTTCAACCGGGGTGGGAGCAGTACTTC,CASSVSLLLQPGWEQYF
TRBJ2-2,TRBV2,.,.,TGTGCCAGCAGTGATGCTGGACTTTACACCGGGGAGCTGTTTTTT,CASSDAGLYTGELFF
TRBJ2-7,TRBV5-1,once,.,TGCGCCAGCAGCCTGTGCCGAGGCGAGCAGTACTTC,CASSLCRGEQYF
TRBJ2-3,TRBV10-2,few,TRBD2,TGCGCCAGCAGTGAGCCTGGCGGGAGGGCCCAAAGCACAGATACGCAGTATTTT,CASSEPGGRAQSTDTQYF
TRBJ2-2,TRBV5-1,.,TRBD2,TGCGCCAGCAGCTTGGGACTAGCGGGAGTAGCCACCGGGGAGCTGTTTTTT,CASSLGLAGVATGELFF
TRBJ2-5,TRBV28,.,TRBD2,TGTGCCAGCAGTTTATACCGGCTAGCGGGAGCGGGGGAGACCCAGTACTTC,CASSLYRLAGAGETQYF
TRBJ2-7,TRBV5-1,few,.,TGCGCCAGCAGCTTCTCGACGGGATCTGGCGAGCAGTACTTC,CASSFSTGSGEQYF
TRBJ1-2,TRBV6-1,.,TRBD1,TGTGCCAGCAGTGAAGCGGGGCAGGGGGCTCGAGCCTTC,CASSEAGQGARAF
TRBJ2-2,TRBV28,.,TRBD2,TGTGCCAGCGGGGCTAGCGGGACGAACACCGGGGAGCTGTTTTTT,CASGASGTNTGELFF
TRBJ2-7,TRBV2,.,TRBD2,TGTGCCAGCAGTTCCGGGACTATTTCCTACGAGCAGTACTTC,CASSSGTISYEQYF
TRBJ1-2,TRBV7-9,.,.,TGTGCCAGCAGCTTATTAGGAGTCCAGAACTATGGCTACACCTTC,CASSLLGVQNYGYTF
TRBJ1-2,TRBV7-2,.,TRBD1,TGTGCCAGCAGCCCCCAGGGACAGGGGGCGCTGGGCTACACCTTC,CASSPQGQGALGYTF
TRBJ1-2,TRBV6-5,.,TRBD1,TGTGCCAGCAGGCTTACAGGGGGCGACTATGGCTACACCTTC,CASRLTGGDYGYTF
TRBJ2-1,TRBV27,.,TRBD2,TGTGCCAGCTGTGCGGGGGCGGGACTAGCGGGGGGCAATGAGCAGTTCTTC,CASCAGAGLAGGNEQFF
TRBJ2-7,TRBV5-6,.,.,TGTGCCAGCAGCTTACAAGCCTACGAGCAGTACTTC,CASSLQAYEQYF
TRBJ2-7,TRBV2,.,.,TGTGCCAGGACCTCCGGGGTCGAGCAGTACTTC,CARTSGVEQYF
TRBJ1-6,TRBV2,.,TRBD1,TGTGCCAGCAGCTCCCGGGACAGGGATTCACCCCTCCACTTT,CASSSRDRDSPLHF
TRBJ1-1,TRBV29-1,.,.,TGCAGCGCCCCCGGGGGAACTGAAGCTTTCTTT,CSAPGGTEAFF
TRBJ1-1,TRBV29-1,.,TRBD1,TGCAGCGTTGCTGACAGGGAATTTGAAGCTTTCTTT,CSVADREFEAFF
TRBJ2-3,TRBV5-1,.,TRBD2,TGCGCCAGCAGCTTAAGACTAGCGGGTGATACGCAGTATTTT,CASSLRLAGDTQYF
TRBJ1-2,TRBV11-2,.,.,TGTGCCAGCAGCTTAGAAGCCCTTAACTATGGCTACACCTTC,CASSLEALNYGYTF
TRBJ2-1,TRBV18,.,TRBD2,TGTGCCAGCTCAGACTACGGGACTAGCGGGAGTGCCTACAATGAGCAGTTCTTC,CASSDYGTSGSAYNEQFF
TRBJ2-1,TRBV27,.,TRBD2,TGTGCCAGCAGTCCCAGGACTAGTCCCTACAATGAGCAGTTCTTC,CASSPRTSPYNEQFF
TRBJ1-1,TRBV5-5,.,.,TGTGCCAGCAGCTGGACAGCTCCAAACACTGAAGCTTTCTTT,CASSWTAPNTEAFF
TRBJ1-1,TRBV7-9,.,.,TGTGCCAGCACCCTTCAAGCGAGCCTCACTGAAGCTTTCTTT,CASTLQASLTEAFF
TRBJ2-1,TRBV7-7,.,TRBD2,TGTGCTAGCAGCCAGGGACTAGAGAAAGGGCGGGAGCAGTTCTTC,CASSQGLEKGREQFF
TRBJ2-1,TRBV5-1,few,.,TGCGCCAGCAGCCCCTACGGGGGGCCACCCTACAATGAGCAGTTCTTC,CASSPYGGPPYNEQFF
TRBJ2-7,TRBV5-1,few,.,TGCGCCAGCATGTCTGACTTGGGTGAGCAGTACTTC,CASMSDLGEQYF
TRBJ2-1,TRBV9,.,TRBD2,TGTGCCAGCAGCGTAGGCGGGGGACCCTACAATGAGCAGTTCTTC,CASSVGGGPYNEQFF
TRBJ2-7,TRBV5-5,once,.,TGTGCCAGCAGCTTGGAGGCAGGGACTCGGAACGAGCAGTACTTC,CASSLEAGTRNEQYF
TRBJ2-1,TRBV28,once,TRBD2,TGTGCCAGCAGTTTACCTAGCGGGGGCCGCTACAATGAGCAGTTCTTC,CASSLPSGGRYNEQFF
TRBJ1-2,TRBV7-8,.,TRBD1,TGTGCCAGCAGCTTAGCAGGGGGATTTGACAGGGACTATGGCTACACCTTC,CASSLAGGFDRDYGYTF
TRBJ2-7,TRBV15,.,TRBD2,TGTGCCACCAGCAGAGACCTAGCGGGAGCTTCCTACGAGCAGTACTTC,CATSRDLAGASYEQYF
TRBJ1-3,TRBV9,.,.,TGTGCCAGCAGCCCGCGGACAGCATCTGGAAACACCATATATTTT,CASSPRTASGNTIYF
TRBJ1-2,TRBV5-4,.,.,TGTGCCAGCAGCTTGGACAGGAGTACGGGCTACACCTTC,CASSLDRSTGYTF
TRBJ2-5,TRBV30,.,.,TGTGCCTGGACACAGGGAGGGGAGACCCAGTACTTC,CAWTQGGETQYF
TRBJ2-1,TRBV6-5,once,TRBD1,TGTGCCAGCAGGGACAGGTCCTACAATGAGCAGTTCTTC,CASRDRSYNEQFF